This is a list of T cell receptor beta chains from one sample in a study of T cells in Graves' hyperthyroidism and ophthalmopathy. TCRdb recomputed calls from the multiplex PCR reads with MiXCR, one row per CDR3 protein. Of approximately 400,000 distinct CDR3 sequences listed, just under 25% are singletons. Material for sequencing was blood. These receptors all stem from a man aged 50-59 years with Graves' hyperthyroidism. Each CDR3 is given with its conserved first and last residue. A D gene is named only where the DNA matches it firmly. Clone size, where shown, is once, few, many, or a class for clones that have expanded.

J,D,size,V,CDR3,DNA
TRBJ2-3,-,few,TRBV12-3/TRBV12-4,CASTRKDTQYF,TGTGCCAGCACCCGTAAAGATACGCAGTATTTT
TRBJ2-3,TRBD2,few,TRBV30,CALAGGKDTQYF,TGTGCCCTAGCGGGAGGGAAGGATACGCAGTATTTT
TRBJ2-3,-,few,TRBV28,CASSSAHTQYF,TGTGCCAGCAGCTCAGCCCATACGCAGTATTTT
TRBJ2-5,-,-,TRBV28,CASSPTAGRTQETQYF,TGTGCCAGCAGTCCCACGGCGGGACGTACACAAGAGACCCAGTACTTC
TRBJ2-7,TRBD2,few,TRBV29-1,CSAWTSGGYEQYF,TGCAGCGCCTGGACTAGCGGGGGCTACGAGCAGTACTTC
TRBJ2-5,-,-,TRBV24-1,CATSDLAEKETQYF,TGTGCCACCAGTGATTTGGCGGAAAAAGAGACCCAGTACTTC
TRBJ1-2,TRBD1,few,TRBV6-1,CASNELDRDYGYTF,TGTGCCAGCAACGAACTTGACAGGGACTATGGCTACACCTTC
TRBJ1-5,-,many,TRBV7-3,CASSLGHPDQPQHF,TGTGCCAGCAGCTTAGGGCACCCTGATCAGCCCCAGCATTTT
TRBJ2-3,TRBD2,few,TRBV5-6,CASRPLAGGPPDTQYF,TGTGCCAGCAGACCCTTAGCGGGAGGGCCCCCAGATACGCAGTATTTT
TRBJ1-2,-,-,TRBV6-4,CASSDEGVGGYTF,TGTGCCAGCAGTGACGAAGGGGTCGGTGGCTACACCTTC
TRBJ1-2,TRBD1,few,TRBV7-9,CASSQTGDGYTF,TGTGCCAGCAGCCAAACAGGGGATGGCTACACCTTC
TRBJ2-1,TRBD2,-,TRBV20-1,CSADVLAGARNEQFF,TGCAGTGCCGACGTACTAGCGGGAGCAAGGAATGAGCAGTTCTTC
TRBJ2-7,TRBD2,many,TRBV5-1,CASSLAGEYEQYF,TGCGCCAGCAGCCTAGCGGGAGAGTACGAGCAGTACTTC
TRBJ1-1,TRBD1,-,TRBV6-5,CASSYGTGIMNTEAFF,TGTGCCAGCAGTTACGGGACAGGAATCATGAACACTGAAGCTTTCTTT
TRBJ2-7,-,-,TRBV29-1,CSVGTRRYEQYF,TGCAGCGTCGGGACAAGAAGATACGAGCAGTACTTC
TRBJ2-1,-,-,TRBV6-2/TRBV6-3,CASSDGRLQFF,TGTGCCAGCAGCGACGGACGGCTGCAGTTCTTC
TRBJ1-1,-,-,TRBV12-3/TRBV12-4,CASSRTVNTEALF,TGTGCCAGCAGTAGGACAGTGAACACTGAAGCTCTCTTT
TRBJ1-2,-,few,TRBV7-9,CASSLGGESTNYGYTF,TGTGCCAGCAGCTTAGGGGGGGAATCCACTAACTATGGCTACACCTTC
TRBJ2-7,TRBD1,few,TRBV28,CASSSSGTGIDEQYF,TGTGCCAGCAGTTCATCCGGGACAGGCATCGACGAGCAGTACTTC
TRBJ2-1,-,-,TRBV20-1,CSARDLRYRESNEQFF,TGCAGTGCTAGAGATCTTAGGTACAGGGAAAGCAATGAGCAGTTCTTC
TRBJ2-3,-,many,TRBV11-1,CASSLGPSDTQYF,TGTGCCAGCAGCTTAGGGCCTTCAGATACGCAGTATTTT
TRBJ2-3,TRBD2,-,TRBV7-3,CASSIPGLDGTDTQYF,TGTGCCAGCAGCATCCCGGGACTAGATGGCACAGATACGCAGTATTTT
TRBJ2-1,-,few,TRBV5-1,CASRGKQGSISEQFF,TGCGCCAGCAGGGGAAAACAGGGCTCAATCTCTGAGCAGTTCTTC
TRBJ1-3,-,-,TRBV5-1,CASSLATAGNTIYF,TGCGCCAGCAGCTTGGCCACAGCTGGAAACACCATATATTTT
TRBJ2-3,TRBD1,few,TRBV5-1,CASSLAGQGGTDTQYF,TGTGCCAGCAGCTTGGCTGGCCAGGGGGGCACAGATACGCAGTATTTT
TRBJ2-7,TRBD1,many,TRBV2,CASVLGQGNYEQYF,TGTGCCAGTGTCCTCGGACAGGGAAACTACGAGCAGTACTTC
TRBJ2-7,-,few,TRBV29-1,CSVELSDSHYEQYF,TGCAGCGTTGAACTCTCTGATAGCCACTACGAGCAGTACTTC
TRBJ2-1,-,-,TRBV5-4,CASSLGAGRGSNNEQFF,TGTGCCAGCAGCTTGGGGGCGGGACGCGGGTCAAACAATGAGCAGTTCTTC
TRBJ2-3,-,few,TRBV6-1,CASSESGDTQYF,TGTGCCAGCAGTGAATCCGGAGATACGCAGTATTTT
TRBJ2-1,TRBD2,-,TRBV6-5,CASSYSTSGRVNEQFF,TGTGCCAGCAGTTACTCGACTAGCGGGAGGGTGAATGAGCAGTTCTTC
TRBJ2-1,TRBD2,many,TRBV7-3,CASSASGSGYNEQFF,TGTGCCAGCAGCGCAAGCGGGAGCGGTTACAATGAGCAGTTCTTC
TRBJ1-1,-,many,TRBV12-3/TRBV12-4,CASSPKPGTGRTEAFF,TGTGCCAGCAGCCCAAAACCCGGGACCGGGAGGACTGAAGCTTTCTTT
TRBJ2-3,TRBD1,-,TRBV7-2,CASSLLGQADTQYF,TGTGCCAGCAGCTTACTGGGACAGGCAGATACGCAGTATTTT
TRBJ1-1,TRBD1,-,TRBV27,CASSLDGTGGTEAFF,TGTGCCAGCAGTCTAGACGGGACAGGGGGAACTGAAGCTTTCTTT
TRBJ2-1,-,few,TRBV5-1,CASTLSFGGPDNEQFF,TGCGCCAGCACTTTATCATTTGGGGGGCCGGACAATGAGCAGTTCTTC
TRBJ2-1,TRBD1,few,TRBV5-1,CASSLEGARGNEQFF,TGCGCCAGCAGCTTGGAGGGGGCGAGGGGCAATGAGCAGTTCTTC
TRBJ2-7,-,few,TRBV6-2/TRBV6-3,CASSYGSNYEQYF,TGTGCCAGCAGTTACGGCAGCAACTACGAGCAGTACTTC
TRBJ2-7,-,few,TRBV6-1,CASSESPGAYEQYF,TGTGCCAGCAGTGAAAGCCCGGGTGCCTACGAGCAGTACTTC
TRBJ2-4,TRBD2,many,TRBV28,CASKVAGVLNIQYF,TGTGCCAGCAAAGTAGCGGGAGTTCTGAACATTCAGTACTTC
TRBJ2-1,-,few,TRBV11-2,CASRSGIGSREQFF,TGTGCCAGCAGGTCCGGGATCGGTAGCCGTGAGCAGTTCTTC
TRBJ1-1,-,many,TRBV27,CASSSGGPHTEAFF,TGTGCCAGCAGTTCGGGGGGGCCCCACACTGAAGCTTTCTTT
TRBJ2-5,-,many,TRBV11-3,CASSLGDRQETQYF,TGTGCCAGCAGCTTGGGGGACCGACAAGAGACCCAGTACTTC
TRBJ2-7,-,-,TRBV6-5,CASSYGRLTYEQYF,TGTGCCAGCAGTTACGGCAGGCTTACCTACGAGCAGTACTTC
TRBJ2-1,TRBD2,-,TRBV24-1,CATSDLRTSPGRQFF,TGTGCCACCAGTGATCTTCGGACTAGCCCCGGGCGGCAGTTCTTC
TRBJ2-3,TRBD2,-,TRBV12-3/TRBV12-4,CASSSAVVAGDTQYF,TGTGCCAGCAGTTCCGCAGTGGTAGCGGGAGATACGCAGTATTTT
TRBJ2-1,TRBD2,-,TRBV20-1,CSASPSGAYEQFF,TGCAGTGCTTCGCCTAGCGGCGCCTACGAGCAGTTCTTC
TRBJ1-5,TRBD1,-,TRBV20-1,CSASAGQGHQPQHF,TGCAGTGCTTCCGCCGGACAGGGACATCAGCCCCAGCATTTT
TRBJ1-5,TRBD1,few,TRBV28,CASSLTGEGQPQHF,TGTGCCAGCAGCCTAACAGGGGAGGGTCAGCCCCAGCATTTT
TRBJ2-5,-,many,TRBV2,CASSQDWNQETQYF,TGTGCCAGCAGCCAGGACTGGAATCAAGAGACCCAGTACTTC
TRBJ2-5,-,-,TRBV2,CASSEARETQYF,TGTGCCAGCAGTGAAGCGAGGGAGACCCAGTACTTC
TRBJ2-4,-,many,TRBV20-1,CSARDPARASKNIQYF,TGCAGTGCTAGAGATCCTGCCCGGGCGAGCAAAAACATTCAGTACTTC
TRBJ2-1,TRBD2,once,TRBV19,CASSIRGLAAGSYNEQFF,TGTGCCAGTAGTATCCGGGGACTAGCGGCCGGCTCCTACAATGAGCAGTTCTTC
TRBJ2-5,TRBD2,-,TRBV7-3,CASSSSSGSGETQYF,TGTGCCAGCAGCTCCTCTAGCGGGAGTGGGGAGACCCAGTACTTC